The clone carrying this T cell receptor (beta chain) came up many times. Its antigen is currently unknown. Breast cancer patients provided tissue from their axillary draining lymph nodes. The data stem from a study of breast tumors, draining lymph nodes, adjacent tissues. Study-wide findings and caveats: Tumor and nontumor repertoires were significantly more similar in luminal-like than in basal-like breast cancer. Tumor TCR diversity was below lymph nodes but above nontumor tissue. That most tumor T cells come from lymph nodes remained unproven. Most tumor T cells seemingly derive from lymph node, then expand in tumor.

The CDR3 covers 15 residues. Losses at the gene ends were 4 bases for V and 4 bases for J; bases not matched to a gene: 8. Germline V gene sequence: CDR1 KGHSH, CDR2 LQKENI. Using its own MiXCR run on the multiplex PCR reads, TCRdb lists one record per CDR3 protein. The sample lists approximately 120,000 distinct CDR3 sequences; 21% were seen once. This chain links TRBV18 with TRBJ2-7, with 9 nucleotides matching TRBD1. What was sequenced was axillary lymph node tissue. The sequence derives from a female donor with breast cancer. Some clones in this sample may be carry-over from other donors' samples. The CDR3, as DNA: TGTGCCAGCTCACGGGGACAGGGATATGTGTACGAGCAGTACTTC. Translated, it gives CASSRGQGYVYEQYF.